This TCR beta chain was identified in a study of T cell changes during pregnancy in multiple sclerosis. The germline V gene has CDR1 SGHDT and CDR2 YYEEEE. V shed 3 bases, J shed 4 bases, and the junction held 17 bases outside the gene matches. The CDR3 covers 18 residues. Assay used: immunoSEQ multiplex PCR; TCRdb lists only in-frame clones, some missing. The table has 45,000 to 75,000 clones, almost 95% seen once; the top ten hold more than 0.7%. The chain employs TRBV5-6 and TRBJ1-1; TRBD1 matches at 8 bases. This specimen was peripheral blood, taken in the first trimester of pregnancy. The receptor comes from a female donor with multiple sclerosis, enrolled in a pregnancy study. CDR3 in amino acids: CASSSSDRGFLIGTEAFF. In nucleotides, the CDR3 is TGTGCCAGCAGCTCCTCCGACAGGGGCTTTTTAATAGGCACTGAAGCTTTCTTT.